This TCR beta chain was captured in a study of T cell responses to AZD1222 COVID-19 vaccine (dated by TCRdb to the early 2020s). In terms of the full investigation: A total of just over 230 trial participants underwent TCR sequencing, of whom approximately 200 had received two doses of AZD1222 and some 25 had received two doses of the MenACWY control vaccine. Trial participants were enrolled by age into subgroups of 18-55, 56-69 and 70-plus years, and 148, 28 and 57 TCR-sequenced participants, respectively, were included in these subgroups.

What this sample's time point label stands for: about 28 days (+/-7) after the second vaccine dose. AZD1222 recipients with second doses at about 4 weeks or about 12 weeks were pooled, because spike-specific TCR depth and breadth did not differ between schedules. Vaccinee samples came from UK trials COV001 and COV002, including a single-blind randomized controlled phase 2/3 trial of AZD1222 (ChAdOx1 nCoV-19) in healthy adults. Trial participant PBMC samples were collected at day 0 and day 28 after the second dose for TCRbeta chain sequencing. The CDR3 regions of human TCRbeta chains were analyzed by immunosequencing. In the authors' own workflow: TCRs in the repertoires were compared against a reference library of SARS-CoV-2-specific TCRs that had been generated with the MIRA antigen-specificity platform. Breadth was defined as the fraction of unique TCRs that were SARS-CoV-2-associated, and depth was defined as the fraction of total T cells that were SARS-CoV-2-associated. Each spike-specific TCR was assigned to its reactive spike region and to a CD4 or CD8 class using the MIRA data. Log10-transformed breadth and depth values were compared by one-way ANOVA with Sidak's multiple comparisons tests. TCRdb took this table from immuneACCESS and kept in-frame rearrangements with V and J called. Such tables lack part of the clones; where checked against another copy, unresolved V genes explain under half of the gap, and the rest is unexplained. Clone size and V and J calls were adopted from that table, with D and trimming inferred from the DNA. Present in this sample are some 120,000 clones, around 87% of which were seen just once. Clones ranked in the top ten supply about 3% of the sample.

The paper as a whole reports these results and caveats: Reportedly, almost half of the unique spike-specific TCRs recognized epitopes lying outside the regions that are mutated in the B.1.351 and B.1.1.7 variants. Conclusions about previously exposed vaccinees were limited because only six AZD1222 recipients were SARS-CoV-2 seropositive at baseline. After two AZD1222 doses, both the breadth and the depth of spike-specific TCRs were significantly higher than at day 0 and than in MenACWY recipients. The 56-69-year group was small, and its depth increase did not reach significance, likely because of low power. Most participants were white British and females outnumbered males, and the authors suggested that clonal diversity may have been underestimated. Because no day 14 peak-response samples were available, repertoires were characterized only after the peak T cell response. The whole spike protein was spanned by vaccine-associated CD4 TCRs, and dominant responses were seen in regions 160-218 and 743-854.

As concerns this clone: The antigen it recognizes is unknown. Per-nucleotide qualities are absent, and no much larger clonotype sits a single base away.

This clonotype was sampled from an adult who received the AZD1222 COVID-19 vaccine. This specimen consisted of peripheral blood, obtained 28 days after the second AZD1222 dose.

The DNA sequence is TGCAGCGTTGAAGTGCGGGCGGAGGGAGAGACCCAGTACTTC. Translated, this gives CSVEVRAEGETQYF. Recombination linked TRBV29-1 to TRBJ2-5, with TRBD2 as a weak D call on 6 bases. The CDR3 numbers 14 residues from cysteine through phenylalanine. Here the CDR3 DNA is all that survives: 42 bases in frame from base 1. The trim is 1 base for V and 4 bases for J, with a gap of 13 bases between the germline ends. In the germline V gene, CDR1 corresponds to SQVTM and CDR2 to ANQGSEA.